The rows below give T cell receptor beta chains drawn from one sample of a study of blood T cell repertoires in COVID-19. Only in-frame clones appear in the TCRdb table, and some are missing; sequencing was by immunoSEQ multiplex PCR. The sample holds roughly 290,000 clones, around 89% seen once. Sequenced input: PBMCs or T cells enriched from blood (not recorded which). The receptor set was obtained from a woman between 18 and 29 years old with acute COVID-19. CDR3s include the opening cysteine and the closing phenylalanine or tryptophan. Fields, in order: J gene, D gene, V gene, clone size, CDR3 protein, CDR3 DNA. D genes are given only for firm matches. Some rows have no size entry. The others give once, few or many, or a class for an expanded clone.

J: TRBJ2-7; D: .; V: TRBV12-3/TRBV12-4; size: .; CDR3: CASKEDSSYEQYF; DNA: TGTGCCAGCAAGGAGGACAGCTCCTACGAGCAGTACTTC
J: TRBJ2-4; D: .; V: TRBV2; size: .; CDR3: CASRAYHLDRAKNIQYF; DNA: TGTGCCAGCAGAGCCTATCATTTGGACAGAGCCAAAAACATTCAGTACTTC
J: TRBJ1-1; D: .; V: TRBV12-3/TRBV12-4; size: .; CDR3: CASMADTEAFF; DNA: TGTGCCAGCATGGCGGACACTGAAGCTTTCTTT
J: TRBJ2-2; D: .; V: TRBV6-1; size: .; CDR3: CASSEALTGNTGELFF; DNA: TGTGCCAGCAGTGAAGCCTTGACAGGGAACACCGGGGAGCTGTTTTTT
J: TRBJ2-1; D: TRBD2; V: TRBV11-2; size: .; CDR3: CASSLLGLAGVGEQFF; DNA: TGTGCCAGCAGCTTACTGGGACTAGCGGGAGTAGGAGAGCAGTTCTTC
J: TRBJ2-1; D: .; V: TRBV18; size: .; CDR3: CASSSQGGENEQFF; DNA: TGTGCCAGCTCATCACAGGGTGGGGAGAATGAGCAGTTCTTC
J: TRBJ1-2; D: .; V: TRBV4-1; size: once; CDR3: CASSQRQGREDGYTF; DNA: TGCGCCAGCAGCCAGAGGCAGGGAAGAGAGGATGGCTACACCTTC
J: TRBJ1-1; D: .; V: TRBV18; size: .; CDR3: CASSPVTGNTEAFF; DNA: TGTGCCAGCTCACCAGTTACGGGTAACACTGAAGCTTTCTTT
J: TRBJ1-2; D: TRBD1; V: TRBV18; size: few; CDR3: CASSPPGQGPNYGYTF; DNA: TGTGCCAGCTCACCCCCTGGACAGGGCCCGAACTATGGCTACACCTTC
J: TRBJ2-2; D: .; V: TRBV27; size: .; CDR3: CASSPRWIRSDGELFF; DNA: TGTGCCAGCAGTCCCCGGTGGATCAGGTCGGACGGGGAGCTGTTTTTT
J: TRBJ2-1; D: .; V: TRBV18; size: .; CDR3: CASSPPRQSSYNEQFF; DNA: TGTGCCAGCTCCCCTCCTCGACAGAGCTCCTACAATGAGCAGTTCTTC
J: TRBJ2-7; D: .; V: TRBV14; size: .; CDR3: CASSDPGTYEQYF; DNA: TGTGCCAGCAGTGATCCCGGGACCTACGAGCAGTACTTC
J: TRBJ1-2; D: TRBD1; V: TRBV12-3/TRBV12-4; size: .; CDR3: CASRGTGAYGYTF; DNA: TGTGCCAGCAGGGGGACAGGAGCCTATGGCTACACCTTC
J: TRBJ2-3; D: TRBD2; V: TRBV2; size: few; CDR3: CASRAGGRVRGTDTQYF; DNA: TGTGCCAGCAGAGCGGGAGGGCGGGTTAGAGGCACAGATACGCAGTATTTT
J: TRBJ1-2; D: .; V: TRBV5-4; size: few; CDR3: CASSSQMTVNYGYTF; DNA: TGTGCCAGCAGCTCCCAAATGACAGTGAACTATGGCTACACCTTC
J: TRBJ2-3; D: TRBD2; V: TRBV4-1; size: .; CDR3: CASSQDRTSGFTDTQYF; DNA: TGCGCCAGCAGCCAAGATAGGACTAGCGGGTTCACAGATACGCAGTATTTT
J: TRBJ2-1; D: TRBD2; V: TRBV28; size: once; CDR3: CASGIAGGPDEQFF; DNA: TGTGCCAGCGGCATAGCGGGAGGGCCGGATGAGCAGTTCTTC
J: TRBJ2-1; D: TRBD2; V: TRBV4-1; size: .; CDR3: CASSQAAGTSGSLSSYNEQFF; DNA: TGCGCCAGCAGCCAAGCTGCCGGGACTAGCGGGAGTCTGAGCTCCTACAATGAGCAGTTCTTC
J: TRBJ2-2; D: TRBD1; V: TRBV11-2; size: .; CDR3: CASSLGTGGIGELFF; DNA: TGTGCCAGCAGCTTAGGGACAGGGGGCATCGGGGAGCTGTTTTTT
J: TRBJ2-3; D: .; V: TRBV19; size: .; CDR3: CASRTTTVPTTADTQYF; DNA: TGTGCCAGTAGAACAACGACAGTTCCCACTACTGCAGATACGCAGTATTTT
J: TRBJ1-5; D: .; V: TRBV15; size: .; CDR3: CATSRRANQPQHF; DNA: TGTGCCACCAGCAGGAGGGCTAATCAGCCCCAGCATTTT
J: TRBJ2-7; D: TRBD1; V: TRBV30; size: .; CDR3: CACPRQGAGYEQYF; DNA: TGTGCCTGCCCCCGTCAGGGGGCGGGTTACGAGCAGTACTTC
J: TRBJ1-2; D: .; V: TRBV28; size: few; CDR3: CASSASQVREYYGYTF; DNA: TGTGCCAGCAGTGCATCCCAGGTCCGCGAGTACTATGGCTACACCTTC
J: TRBJ2-1; D: TRBD2; V: TRBV6-1; size: many; CDR3: CASSELAGSYNEQFF; DNA: TGTGCCAGCAGTGAACTAGCGGGCTCCTACAATGAGCAGTTCTTC
J: TRBJ2-2; D: .; V: TRBV2; size: few; CDR3: CASSEQQANTGELFF; DNA: TGTGCCAGCAGTGAGCAACAGGCGAACACCGGGGAGCTGTTTTTT
J: TRBJ1-1; D: .; V: TRBV27; size: .; CDR3: CASSLFWEDEAFF; DNA: TGTGCCAGCAGTTTATTTTGGGAGGATGAAGCTTTCTTT
J: TRBJ1-5; D: .; V: TRBV30; size: .; CDR3: CAWSGGSNQPQHF; DNA: TGTGCCTGGAGTGGAGGGAGCAATCAGCCCCAGCATTTT
J: TRBJ1-6; D: .; V: TRBV15; size: .; CDR3: CATSRAGLSSYNSPLHF; DNA: TGTGCCACCAGCAGAGCCGGTTTGAGCTCCTATAATTCACCCCTCCACTTT
J: TRBJ1-4; D: .; V: TRBV18; size: .; CDR3: CASSNSPNEKLFF; DNA: TGTGCCAGCTCGAACAGTCCGAATGAAAAACTGTTTTTT
J: TRBJ2-3; D: .; V: TRBV15; size: .; CDR3: CATSSEGDTDTQYF; DNA: TGTGCCACCAGCAGTGAGGGGGACACAGATACGCAGTATTTT
J: TRBJ1-1; D: .; V: TRBV5-4; size: .; CDR3: CASSLDLNTEAFF; DNA: TGTGCCAGCAGCTTAGACTTGAACACTGAAGCTTTCTTT
J: TRBJ2-5; D: TRBD2; V: TRBV13; size: once; CDR3: CASSLRLAGEGETQYF; DNA: TGTGCCAGCAGCTTACGTCTAGCGGGAGAAGGAGAGACCCAGTACTTC
J: TRBJ1-2; D: .; V: TRBV5-5; size: .; CDR3: CASSSGGGNYGYTF; DNA: TGTGCCAGCAGCTCCGGGGGAGGGAACTATGGCTACACCTTC
J: TRBJ2-7; D: .; V: TRBV11-1; size: .; CDR3: CASSLQSTYEQYF; DNA: TGTGCCAGCAGCTTGCAGTCGACCTACGAGCAGTACTTC
J: TRBJ1-5; D: .; V: TRBV11-3; size: .; CDR3: CASSLGTYSNQPQHF; DNA: TGTGCCAGCAGCTTAGGAACTTATAGCAATCAGCCCCAGCATTTT
J: TRBJ2-2; D: TRBD2; V: TRBV5-8; size: few; CDR3: CASRVKTSGSTGELFF; DNA: TGTGCCAGCAGAGTCAAGACTAGCGGGAGCACCGGGGAGCTGTTTTTT
J: TRBJ1-1; D: .; V: TRBV5-1; size: .; CDR3: CASSTQQGVVGTEAFF; DNA: TGCGCCAGCAGTACTCAACAGGGAGTGGTGGGAACTGAAGCTTTCTTT
J: TRBJ1-3; D: TRBD1; V: TRBV5-6; size: .; CDR3: CASSTRTGGISGNTIYF; DNA: TGTGCCAGCAGCACGAGGACAGGGGGTATCTCTGGAAACACCATATATTTT
J: TRBJ2-2; D: .; V: TRBV28; size: .; CDR3: CASTQQGFGELFF; DNA: TGTGCCAGCACCCAACAGGGATTCGGGGAGCTGTTTTTT
J: TRBJ2-2; D: TRBD1; V: TRBV27; size: .; CDR3: CASSLRRTGLAGELFF; DNA: TGTGCCAGCAGTTTACGCCGGACAGGGCTCGCCGGGGAGCTGTTTTTT
J: TRBJ1-2; D: TRBD1; V: TRBV5-5; size: .; CDR3: CASSPRTGLSNYGYTF; DNA: TGTGCCAGCAGCCCTCGGACAGGGCTGAGTAACTATGGCTACACCTTC
J: TRBJ2-5; D: .; V: TRBV7-9; size: once; CDR3: CASSLGLRETQYF; DNA: TGTGCCAGCAGCTTAGGACTGCGGGAGACCCAGTACTTC
J: TRBJ2-1; D: .; V: TRBV5-1; size: .; CDR3: CASSLQQGLLLNEQFF; DNA: TGCGCCAGCAGCTTGCAACAGGGTCTGTTACTCAATGAGCAGTTCTTC
J: TRBJ2-7; D: TRBD1; V: TRBV5-1; size: .; CDR3: CASSPGTGSSYEQYF; DNA: TGCGCCAGCAGCCCAGGGACAGGGAGCTCCTACGAGCAGTACTTC
J: TRBJ1-2; D: .; V: TRBV7-8; size: .; CDR3: CASSAGHYGYTF; DNA: TGTGCCAGCAGCGCGGGACACTATGGCTACACCTTC
J: TRBJ1-6; D: .; V: TRBV18; size: .; CDR3: CASSPRKVESSPLHF; DNA: TGTGCCAGCTCACCGCGTAAGGTGGAGAGTTCACCCCTCCACTTT
J: TRBJ2-3; D: .; V: TRBV2; size: .; CDR3: CASSEVFRESGTDTQYF; DNA: TGTGCCAGCAGTGAGGTTTTCCGGGAGTCGGGCACAGATACGCAGTATTTT
J: TRBJ1-5; D: TRBD1; V: TRBV27; size: .; CDR3: CASSADRGSNQPQHF; DNA: TGTGCCAGCAGTGCCGACAGGGGGAGCAATCAGCCCCAGCATTTT
J: TRBJ1-6; D: .; V: TRBV30; size: .; CDR3: CAWSRGAVDNSPLHF; DNA: TGTGCCTGGAGCCGGGGGGCCGTAGATAATTCACCCCTCCACTTT
J: TRBJ2-6; D: .; V: TRBV5-5; size: .; CDR3: CASSLRQVGLGANVLTF; DNA: TGTGCCAGCAGCCTAAGACAGGTGGGGTTAGGCGCCAACGTCCTGACTTTC
J: TRBJ2-1; D: .; V: TRBV6-5; size: .; CDR3: CASSYSLYNEQFF; DNA: TGTGCCAGCAGTTACTCCTTATACAATGAGCAGTTCTTC
J: TRBJ2-1; D: .; V: TRBV9; size: .; CDR3: CASSARYNEQFF; DNA: TGTGCCAGCAGCGCGAGGTACAATGAGCAGTTCTTC
J: TRBJ1-2; D: TRBD1; V: TRBV6-5; size: .; CDR3: CASMTGGMNNYGYTF; DNA: TGTGCCAGCATGACAGGGGGAATGAACAACTATGGCTACACCTTC
J: TRBJ1-2; D: .; V: TRBV15; size: .; CDR3: CATSRDREVPEANYGYTF; DNA: TGTGCCACCAGCAGAGATAGGGAGGTACCTGAAGCTAACTATGGCTACACCTTC
J: TRBJ1-1; D: TRBD1; V: TRBV27; size: .; CDR3: CASSLDRGFTEAFF; DNA: TGTGCCAGCAGTTTAGACAGGGGGTTCACTGAAGCTTTCTTT
J: TRBJ1-1; D: TRBD1; V: TRBV2; size: .; CDR3: CAIGTALLNTEAFF; DNA: TGTGCCATAGGGACAGCCCTACTGAACACTGAAGCTTTCTTT
J: TRBJ1-1; D: .; V: TRBV28; size: .; CDR3: CASSLPQGGTEAFF; DNA: TGTGCCAGCAGTTTACCCCAGGGTGGGACTGAAGCTTTCTTT
J: TRBJ2-3; D: TRBD2; V: TRBV5-6; size: .; CDR3: CASSTSGTSTDTQYF; DNA: TGTGCCAGCAGCACAAGCGGGACGAGCACAGATACGCAGTATTTT
J: TRBJ2-7; D: .; V: TRBV28; size: .; CDR3: CASSSTSRARAYEQYF; DNA: TGTGCCAGCAGCTCCACCTCCCGGGCCAGGGCCTACGAGCAGTACTTC
J: TRBJ1-1; D: TRBD1; V: TRBV3-1/TRBV3-2; size: .; CDR3: CASSQTGGRTEAFF; DNA: TGTGCCAGCAGCCAAACAGGGGGTCGGACTGAAGCTTTCTTT